This T cell receptor beta chain stems from a study of T cells in Graves' hyperthyroidism and ophthalmopathy. Study background: Sampling of peripheral blood happened at initial diagnosis, prior to any treatment.

In this sample, this clonotype turned up many times. Germline V gene data show CDR1 as SGHVS and CDR2 as FQNEAQ. The CDR3 loop spans 13 amino acids. With V trimmed by 6 bases and J by 1 base, 2 bases remained unmatched. The TCR beta CDR3 regions underwent amplification using RNA transcripts as the source. The HTBI primer set was used in a first-round RT-PCR of the TCR CDR3. MiXCR, run by TCRdb on the multiplex PCR reads, gives a single entry per CDR3 protein. The sample gives roughly 180,000 distinct CDR3 sequences, about 9.4% of which show up once; roughly 23% is in the top ten. Hyperthyroidism in the patients, aged 18 to 65, was newly diagnosed and under 2 months in duration.

The TCR sequence derives from a young woman with Graves' hyperthyroidism that later progressed to Graves' ophthalmopathy. This chain uses TRBV7-8 with TRBJ1-2, with 7 bases identical to TRBD1. The sample taken for sequencing was blood. Written as DNA, the CDR3 is TGTGCCAGCAGTTACAGGGGTAACTATGGCTACACCTTC. It translates to CASSYRGNYGYTF.